Listed below are T cell receptor beta chains from one sample, sequenced in a study of blood T cell repertoires in COVID-19. Some clones are missing from TCRdb's copy, which holds only in-frame ones; the method was immunoSEQ multiplex PCR. Among around 120,000 clones listed, over 75% were seen once. Sequenced: peripheral blood. Every receptor here comes from a man in his 70s with active or convalescent COVID-19. The CDR3 runs from the conserved cysteine through the conserved F or W.

>TRBJ2-7|TRBV15
CATSRGLAGYEQYF
>TRBJ2-5|TRBV3-1/TRBV3-2
CASSYTDDQETQYF
>TRBJ2-6|TRBV5-1
CASSLLGGGGANVLTF
>TRBJ2-2|TRBV29-1
CSVPGQNTGELFF
>TRBJ1-1|TRBV10-3
CASLDISRGMNTEAFF
>TRBJ1-2|TRBV24-1
CATSDHPRGHSNYGYTF
>TRBJ2-3|TRBV25-1
CASSGGGSGTDTQYF
>TRBJ1-1|TRBV2
CASRAHSGVNTEAFF
>TRBJ2-5|TRBV6-5
CASSYSSGTGETQYF
>TRBJ1-1|TRBV11-2
CASSPPNRNTEAFF
>TRBJ2-3|TRBV5-1
CASSLASGRADTQYF
>TRBJ2-7|TRBV5-5
CASSLGGQETYEQYF
>TRBJ2-7|TRBV19
CASRDGQGKQYF
>TRBJ2-1|TRBV9
CASSSGGSSYNEQFF
>TRBJ2-5|TRBV2
CASKGAGPETQYF
>TRBJ2-3|TRBV19
CASSMDTPTDTQYF
>TRBJ2-3|TRBV7-2
CASSPGLAGGTQYF
>TRBJ1-2|TRBV11-2
CASSSPRTGANYGYTF
>TRBJ1-5|TRBV7-8
CASSLVQGAIQPQHF
>TRBJ1-1|TRBV11-2
CASRWGGDTEAFF
>TRBJ2-5|TRBV7-8
CASSKGQGSLETQYF
>TRBJ2-7|TRBV28
CASRSSYEQYF
>TRBJ2-5|TRBV10-3
CAISESRGQVQETQYF
>TRBJ2-7|TRBV3-1/TRBV3-2
CASSQRRTGGNEQYF
>TRBJ2-1|TRBV5-1
CASSLTSGSGYNEQFF
>TRBJ1-2|TRBV12-3/TRBV12-4
CAVPGQGPSGYTF
>TRBJ2-5|TRBV2
CASSDDGGRETQYF
>TRBJ2-2|TRBV21-1
CASSWERKGNTGELFF
>TRBJ1-5|TRBV5-1
CASSFSGQPNQPQHF
>TRBJ1-1|TRBV4-2
CASSPQGTINTEAFF
>TRBJ2-5|TRBV6-6
CASSRTGEETQYF
>TRBJ1-1|TRBV15
CATSRAPISEAFF